Presented here are 8 T cell receptor beta chains from one specimen sequenced in a study of Ad26.COV2.S vaccination and SARS-CoV-2 variants. Indicated treatment: roughly 19 received Ad26.COV2.S at low or high dose, single or two shots; 5 received placebo; per-sample allocation not given. Vaccine and placebo recipients were sampled on day 63 after the first injection. The table came from immunoSEQ multiplex PCR; TCRdb's copy has only in-frame clones and leaves some out. The data show more than 400,000 clones, 90% seen once. The sample here was peripheral blood, taken in a trial of Ad26.COV2.S vaccine versus placebo. These TCRs come from a person aged 18-60 years who received the Ad26.COV2.S COVID-19 vaccine or a placebo.

The chain couples TRBV9 to TRBJ2-2, with TRBD1 as a possible D gene (6 bases). The germline gives CDR1 SGDLS, CDR2 YYNGEE. CDR3 size: 17 residues. Trimming stripped 2 bases from V and 4 bases from J, with 18 bases between. The CDR3 loop is CASSVGGSDRFTGELFF. Written as DNA, the CDR3 is TGTGCCAGCAGCGTTGGGGGATCCGACAGGTTCACCGGGGAGCTGTTTTTT.

In DNA form, the CDR3 reads TGTGCCAGCAGCACCGTCTGGGAGCGGGAGGGAGAGACCCAGTACTTC. Residues: CASSTVWEREGETQYF. This rearrangement joins TRBV11-2 to TRBJ2-5, with 10 positions matching TRBD2. The germline CDR1 and CDR2 sequences are SGHAT and FQNNGV. This CDR3 comprises 16 residues. J was trimmed by 4 bases and V by 5 bases; bases with no gene match: 10.

The chain couples TRBV7-2 to TRBJ2-5; no definite D call. The CDR3 loop spans 13 amino acids. Trimming removed 3 bases from V and 6 bases from J, with 11 bases in between. Looked up from germline, CDR1 is SGHTA and CDR2 is FQGNSA. The chain's CDR3 is CASSFRARQTQYF. The DNA of the CDR3 is TGTGCCAGCAGCTTTAGGGCAAGACAGACCCAGTACTTC.

The table lists this clone with a few counts. The rearrangement uses TRBV4-1 and TRBJ2-7; 10 bases match TRBD2. Looked up from germline, CDR1 is MGHRA and CDR2 is YSYEKL. V lost 2 bases to trimming and J lost 2 bases; unmatched junction nucleotides: 12. This CDR3 spans 18 amino acids. CDR3 protein: CASSQQWLGTSVTYEQYF. The CDR3 DNA reads TGCGCCAGCAGCCAACAATGGTTAGGGACTAGCGTCACCTACGAGCAGTACTTC.

The genes are TRBV6-5 and TRBJ1-5; TRBD1 aligns across 7 bases. Germline-derived CDR1 and CDR2 are MNHEY and SVGAGI. The CDR3 is 16 residues long. Trimming removed 1 base from V and 2 bases from J; junction bases left unmatched: 5. DNA for the CDR3: TGTGCCAGCAGTTACTTCGACAGGGACGGCAATCAGCCCCAGCATTTT. This translates into CASSYFDRDGNQPQHF.

Turning to this clone: Other DNA sequences in the sample encode the same CDR3. The chain combines TRBV7-3 with TRBJ2-1; D may be TRBD2 (6 bases). The germline V gene encodes CDR1 SGHTA and CDR2 FQGTGA. The V end lost 3 bases, the J end lost 8 bases, and 8 bases lay between the germline ends. The CDR3 has 12 residues. DNA for the CDR3: TGTGCCAGCAGCTTGGGGGGAGATGAGCAGTTCTTC. The encoded protein is CASSLGGDEQFF.

Note on this clone: The sample contains more than one DNA sequence encoding this CDR3. The J gene is TRBJ2-2, the V gene TRBV9, with D unresolved. Germline CDR1 SGDLS, CDR2 YYNGEE. V was clipped by 2 bases and J by 4 bases, with 6 bases between them. The CDR3 extends over 13 amino acids. CDR3 region: CASSVVGTGELFF. The CDR3 DNA reads as TGTGCCAGCAGCGTCGTTGGCACCGGGGAGCTGTTTTTT.

The gene calls are TRBV7-3 and TRBJ1-1; 11 nucleotides align to TRBD1. CDR3 length: 14 amino acids. With 5 bases clipped from V and 4 bases from J, the junction kept 3 bases outside the gene matches. Germline V CDR1 and CDR2: SGHTA, FQGTGA. The CDR3, as DNA: TGTGCCAGCAGCCCGGGACAGGGGGGCACTGAAGCTTTCTTT. Its translation is CASSPGQGGTEAFF.